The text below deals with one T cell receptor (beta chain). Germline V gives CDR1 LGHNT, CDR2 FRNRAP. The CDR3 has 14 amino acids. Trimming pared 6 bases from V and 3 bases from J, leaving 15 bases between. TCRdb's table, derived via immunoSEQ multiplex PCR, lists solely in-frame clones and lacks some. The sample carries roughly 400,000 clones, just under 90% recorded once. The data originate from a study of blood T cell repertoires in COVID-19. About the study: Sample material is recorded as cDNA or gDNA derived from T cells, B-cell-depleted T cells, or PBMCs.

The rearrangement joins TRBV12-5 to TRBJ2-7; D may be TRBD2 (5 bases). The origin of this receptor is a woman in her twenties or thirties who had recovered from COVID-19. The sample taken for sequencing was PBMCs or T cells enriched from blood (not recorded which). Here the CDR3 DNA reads TGTGCTAGTGGGAGGGAGTTCGGGCGCTACGAGCAGTACTTC. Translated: CASGREFGRYEQYF.